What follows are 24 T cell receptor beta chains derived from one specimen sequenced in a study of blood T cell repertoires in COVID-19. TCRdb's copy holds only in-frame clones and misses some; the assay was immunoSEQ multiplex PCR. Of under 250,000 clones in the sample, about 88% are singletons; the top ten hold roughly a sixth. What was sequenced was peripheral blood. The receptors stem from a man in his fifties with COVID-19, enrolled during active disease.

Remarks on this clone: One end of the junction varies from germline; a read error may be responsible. CDR3 bases: TGTGCCAGCGGCCAGGCGGGCAGGGGGAACACTGAAGCTTTCTTT. Amino acids: CASGQAGRGNTEAFF. The rearrangement links TRBV3-1 (or the pseudogene TRBV3-2) to TRBJ1-1, with D possibly being TRBD1 (6 bases). This CDR3 contains 15 residues. The germline V gene encodes CDR1 LGHDT and CDR2 YNNKEL (reference sequence).

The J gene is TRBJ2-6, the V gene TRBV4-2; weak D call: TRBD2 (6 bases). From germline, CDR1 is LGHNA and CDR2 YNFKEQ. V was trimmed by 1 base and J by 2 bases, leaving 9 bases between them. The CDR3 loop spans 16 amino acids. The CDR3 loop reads CASSQGSGAGANVLTF. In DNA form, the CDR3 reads TGTGCCAGCAGCCAAGGTTCGGGGGCTGGGGCCAACGTCCTGACTTTC.

The CDR3 spells CASSITSGSGTGELFF. In DNA form, the CDR3 reads TGTGCCAGTAGTATAACTAGCGGGAGCGGCACCGGGGAGCTGTTTTTT. This chain joins TRBV19 and TRBJ2-2, with 11 positions matching TRBD2. The CDR3 contains 16 residues. V lost 2 bases, J lost 4 bases, and 3 bases stayed unmatched. Germline V gene sequence: CDR1 LNHDA, CDR2 SQIVND (reference sequence). Complete variable domain (other parts from reference TRBV19 and TRBJ2-2): DGGITQSPKYLFRKEGQNVTLSCEQNLNHDAMYWYRQDPGQGLRLIYYSQIVNDFQKGDIAEGYSVSREKKESFPLTVTSAQKNPTAFYLCASSITSGSGTGELFFGEGSRLTVL.

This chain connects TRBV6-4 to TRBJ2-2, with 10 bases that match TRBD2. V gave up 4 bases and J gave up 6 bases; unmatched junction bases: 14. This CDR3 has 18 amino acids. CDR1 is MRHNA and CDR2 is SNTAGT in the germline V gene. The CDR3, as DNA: TGTGCCAGCAGTGCGAATGAAGCGGGGGGGCACAACCCCGGGGAGCTGTTTTTT. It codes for CASSANEAGGHNPGELFF.

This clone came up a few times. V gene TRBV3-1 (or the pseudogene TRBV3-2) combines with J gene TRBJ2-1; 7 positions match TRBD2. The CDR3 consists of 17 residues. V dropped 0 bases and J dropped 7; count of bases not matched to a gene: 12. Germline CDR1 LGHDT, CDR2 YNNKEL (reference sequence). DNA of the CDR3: TGTGCCAGCAGCCAAGAAGGGCGCGGGAGTTCCTCTAATGAGCAGTTCTTC. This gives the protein CASSQEGRGSSSNEQFF.

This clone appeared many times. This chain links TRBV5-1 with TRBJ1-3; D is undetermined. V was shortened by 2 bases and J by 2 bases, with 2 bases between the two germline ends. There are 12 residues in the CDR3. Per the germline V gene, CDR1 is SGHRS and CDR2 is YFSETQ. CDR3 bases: TGCGCCAGCAGCTTCACTGGAAACACCATATATTTT. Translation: CASSFTGNTIYF.

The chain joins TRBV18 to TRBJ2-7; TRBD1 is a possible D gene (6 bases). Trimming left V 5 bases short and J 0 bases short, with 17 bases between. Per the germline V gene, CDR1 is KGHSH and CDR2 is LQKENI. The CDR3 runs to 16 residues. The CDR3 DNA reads TGTGCCAGCTCAAAAAAACAGGGCCCGAGCTCCTACGAGCAGTACTTC. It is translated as CASSKKQGPSSYEQYF.

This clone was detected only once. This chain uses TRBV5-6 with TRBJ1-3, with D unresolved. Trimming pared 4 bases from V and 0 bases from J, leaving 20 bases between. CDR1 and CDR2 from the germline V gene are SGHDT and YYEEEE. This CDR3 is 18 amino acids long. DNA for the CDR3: TGTGCCAGCAGCCCGATCTCCGGGGTGGGCGGCTCTGGAAACACCATATATTTT. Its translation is CASSPISGVGGSGNTIYF.

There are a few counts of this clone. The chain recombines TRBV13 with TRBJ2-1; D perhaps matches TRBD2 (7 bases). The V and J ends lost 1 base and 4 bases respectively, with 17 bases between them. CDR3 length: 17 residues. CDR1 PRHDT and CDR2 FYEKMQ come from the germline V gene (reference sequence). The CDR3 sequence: CASSLEMGASGYNEQFF. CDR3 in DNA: TGTGCCAGCAGCTTAGAGATGGGGGCTAGCGGTTACAATGAGCAGTTCTTC.

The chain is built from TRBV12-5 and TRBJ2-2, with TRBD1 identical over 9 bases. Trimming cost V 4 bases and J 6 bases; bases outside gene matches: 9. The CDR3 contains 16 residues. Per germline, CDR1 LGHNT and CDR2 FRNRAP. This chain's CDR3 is CASGSLQGAVAGELFF. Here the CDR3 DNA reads TGTGCTAGTGGTTCTTTACAGGGGGCAGTGGCCGGGGAGCTGTTTTTT.

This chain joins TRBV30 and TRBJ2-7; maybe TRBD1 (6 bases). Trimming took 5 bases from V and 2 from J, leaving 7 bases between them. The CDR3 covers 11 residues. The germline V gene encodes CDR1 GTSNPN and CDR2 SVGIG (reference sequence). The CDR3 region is CAWDRTYEQYF. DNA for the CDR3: TGTGCCTGGGACAGGACCTACGAGCAGTACTTC. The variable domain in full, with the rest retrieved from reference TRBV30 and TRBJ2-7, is SQTIHQWPATLVQPVGSPLSLECTVEGTSNPNLYWYRQAAGRGLQLLFYSVGIGQISSEVPQNLSASRPQDRQFILSSKKLLLSDSGFYLCAWDRTYEQYFGPGTRLTVT.

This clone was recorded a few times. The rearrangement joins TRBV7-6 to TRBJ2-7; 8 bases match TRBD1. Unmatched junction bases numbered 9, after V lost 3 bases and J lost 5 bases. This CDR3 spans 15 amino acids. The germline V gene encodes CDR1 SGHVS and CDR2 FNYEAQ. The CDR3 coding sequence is TGTGCCAGCAGCTTCCTACTGACAGGGGCCCACGAGCAGTACTTC. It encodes CASSFLLTGAHEQYF.

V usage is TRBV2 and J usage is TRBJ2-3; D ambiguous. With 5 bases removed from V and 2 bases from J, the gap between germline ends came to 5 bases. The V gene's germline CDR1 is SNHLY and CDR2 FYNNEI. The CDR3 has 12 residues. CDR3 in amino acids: CASSRDTDTQYF. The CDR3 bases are TGTGCCAGCAGTCGAGACACAGATACGCAGTATTTT.

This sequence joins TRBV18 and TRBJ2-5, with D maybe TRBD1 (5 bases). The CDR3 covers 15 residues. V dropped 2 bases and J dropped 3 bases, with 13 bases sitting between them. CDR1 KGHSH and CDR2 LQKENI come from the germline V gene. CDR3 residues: CASSPRGLFEETQYF. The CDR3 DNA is TGTGCCAGCTCACCAAGGGGATTGTTTGAAGAGACCCAGTACTTC.

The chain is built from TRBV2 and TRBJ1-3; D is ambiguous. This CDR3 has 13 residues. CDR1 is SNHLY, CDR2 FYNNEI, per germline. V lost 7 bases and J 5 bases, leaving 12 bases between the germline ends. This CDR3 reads CASTTYPRNTIYF. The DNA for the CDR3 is TGTGCCAGCACGACATATCCAAGAAACACCATATATTTT.

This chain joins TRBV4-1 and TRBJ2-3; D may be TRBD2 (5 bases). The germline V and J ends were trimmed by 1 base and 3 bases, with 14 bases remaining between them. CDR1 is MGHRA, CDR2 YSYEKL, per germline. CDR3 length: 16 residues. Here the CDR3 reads CASSQALAGWTDTQYF. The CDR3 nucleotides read TGCGCCAGCAGCCAAGCCCTAGCAGGCTGGACAGATACGCAGTATTTT.

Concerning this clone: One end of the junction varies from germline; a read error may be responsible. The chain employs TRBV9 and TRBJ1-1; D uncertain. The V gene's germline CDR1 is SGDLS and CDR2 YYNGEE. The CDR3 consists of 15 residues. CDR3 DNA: TGTGCCAGCAGCGTAAACGGAGATAGAAACACTGAAACTTTCTTT. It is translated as CASSVNGDRNTETFF.

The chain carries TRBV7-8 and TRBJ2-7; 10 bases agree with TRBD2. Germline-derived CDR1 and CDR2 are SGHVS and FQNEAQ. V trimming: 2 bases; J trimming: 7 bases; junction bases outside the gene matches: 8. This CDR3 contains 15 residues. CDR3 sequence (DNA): TGTGCCAGCAGCTTACTGGTAGCGGGGGGAAGGGAGCAGTACTTC. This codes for CASSLLVAGGREQYF.

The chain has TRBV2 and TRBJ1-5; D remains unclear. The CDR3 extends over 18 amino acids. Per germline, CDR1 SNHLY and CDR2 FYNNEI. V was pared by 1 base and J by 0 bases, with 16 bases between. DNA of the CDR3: TGTGCCAGCAGTGAAGAGCAGACGGGAACTTATAGCAATCAGCCCCAGCATTTT. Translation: CASSEEQTGTYSNQPQHF. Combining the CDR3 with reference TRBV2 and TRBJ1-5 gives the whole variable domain EPEVTQTPSHQVTQMGQEVILRCVPISNHLYFYWYRQILGQKVEFLVSFYNNEISEKSEIFDDQFSVERPDGSNFTLKIRSTKLEDSAMYFCASSEEQTGTYSNQPQHFGDGTRLSIL.

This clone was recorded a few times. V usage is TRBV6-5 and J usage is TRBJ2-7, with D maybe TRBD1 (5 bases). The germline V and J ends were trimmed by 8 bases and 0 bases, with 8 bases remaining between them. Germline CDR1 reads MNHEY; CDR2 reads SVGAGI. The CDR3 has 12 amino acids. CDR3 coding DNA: TGTGCCAGCTACCAGGGCTCCTACGAGCAGTACTTC. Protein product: CASYQGSYEQYF.

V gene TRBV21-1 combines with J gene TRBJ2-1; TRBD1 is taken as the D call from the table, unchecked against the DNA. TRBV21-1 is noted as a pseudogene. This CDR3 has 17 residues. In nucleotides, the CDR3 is TGTGCCAGCAGCAAAGTTACAGGCCCGTGTGGATACAATGAGCAGTTCTTC. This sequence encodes CASSKVTGPCGYNEQFF.

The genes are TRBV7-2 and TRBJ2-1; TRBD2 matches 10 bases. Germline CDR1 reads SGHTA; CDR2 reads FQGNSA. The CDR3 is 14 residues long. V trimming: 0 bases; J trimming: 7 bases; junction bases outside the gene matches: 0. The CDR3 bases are TGTGCCAGCAGCTTAGCGACTAGCGGGAATGAGCAGTTCTTC. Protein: CASSLATSGNEQFF.

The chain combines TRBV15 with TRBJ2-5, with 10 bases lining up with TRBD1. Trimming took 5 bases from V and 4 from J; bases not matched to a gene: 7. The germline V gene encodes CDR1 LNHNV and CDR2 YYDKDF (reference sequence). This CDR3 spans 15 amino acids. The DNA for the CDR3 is TGTGCCACCAGCCCCGGACAGGGGGTTCGAGAGACCCAGTACTTC. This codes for CATSPGQGVRETQYF.

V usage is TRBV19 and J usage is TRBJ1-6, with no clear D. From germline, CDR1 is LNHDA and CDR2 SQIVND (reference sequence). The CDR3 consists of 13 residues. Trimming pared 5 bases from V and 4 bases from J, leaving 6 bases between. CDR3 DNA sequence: TGTGCCAGTAGTTTGAGTTATAATTCACCCCTCCACTTT. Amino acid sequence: CASSLSYNSPLHF.